This is a list of T cell receptor beta chains from one sample in a study of Ad26.COV2.S vaccination and SARS-CoV-2 variants. Only in-frame clones appear in the TCRdb table, and some are missing; sequencing was by immunoSEQ multiplex PCR. Of over 400,000 clones in the sample, approximately 92% were seen once. Sequences were derived from peripheral blood, sampled in a trial of Ad26.COV2.S vaccine versus placebo. The source of these receptors is a person aged 18-65 years who received the Ad26.COV2.S COVID-19 vaccine or a placebo. Each CDR3 is given with its conserved first and last residue. The D gene is left open where the match is weak. Expanded clones get a size class; other rows say once, few or many, or leave the size out.

NA | NA | TRBJ2-3 | TRBV5-1 | 13 | TGCGCCAGCAGCTTGGGTGGGTCAGATACGCAGTATTTT | CASSLGGSDTQYF
NA | NA | TRBJ1-3 | TRBV11-3 | 15 | TGTGCCAGCAGCCGTCGGAGGTCCTCTGGAAACACCATATATTTT | CASSRRRSSGNTIYF
NA | NA | TRBJ1-3 | TRBV10-3 | 12 | TGTGCCTCGTGTACCAGTGGAAACACCATATATTTT | CASCTSGNTIYF
NA | NA | TRBJ1-5 | TRBV9 | 13 | TGTGCCAGCAGCGAGAAGGGGGATCAGCCCCAGCATTTT | CASSEKGDQPQHF
TRBD1 | NA | TRBJ2-7 | TRBV7-6 | 17 | TGTGCCAGCAGCTTAGCGCTGGACAGGGGAAATCCCTACGAGCAGTACTTC | CASSLALDRGNPYEQYF
NA | NA | TRBJ1-4 | TRBV28 | 15 | TGTGCCAGCAGACCAGAGGGGGGGTTGAGAGAAAAACTGTTTTTT | CASRPEGGLREKLFF
TRBD1 | NA | TRBJ1-1 | TRBV6-4 | 16 | TGTGCCAGCAGTGACCGAAAACAGGGGGGGAACACTGAAGCTTTCTTT | CASSDRKQGGNTEAFF
NA | NA | TRBJ1-2 | TRBV7-3 | 13 | TGTGCCAGCAGCTTAATAGGAGGGTATGGCTACACCTTC | CASSLIGGYGYTF
NA | NA | TRBJ2-5 | TRBV7-9 | 13 | TGTGCCAGCAGCCGATCTGTTCAAGAGACCCAGTACTTC | CASSRSVQETQYF
TRBD2 | NA | TRBJ2-1 | TRBV19 | 16 | TGTGGAACCGGGACTAGCGGGAACGGAGCCTACAATGAGCAGTTCTTC | CGTGTSGNGAYNEQFF
NA | NA | TRBJ2-2 | TRBV27 | 14 | TGTGCCAGCAGGCCGGTCGTAGGCACCGGGGAGCTGTTTTTT | CASRPVVGTGELFF
TRBD1 | NA | TRBJ1-2 | TRBV5-1 | 14 | TGCGCCAGCAGCCCGGGACAGTTGGCGAGTGGCTACACCTTC | CASSPGQLASGYTF
TRBD1 | NA | TRBJ2-7 | TRBV9 | 13 | TGTGCCAGCAGCGCGACAGGGGCGGGCGAGCAGTACTTC | CASSATGAGEQYF
NA | NA | TRBJ2-3 | TRBV9 | 13 | TGTGCCAGCAGCGTAGCAGGAGAGCATACGCAGTATTTT | CASSVAGEHTQYF
TRBD1 | NA | TRBJ1-5 | TRBV2 | 15 | TGTGCCAGCAGTGACCGGGGACAGGGCAATCAGCCCCAGCATTTT | CASSDRGQGNQPQHF
NA | NA | TRBJ2-7 | TRBV11-2 | 15 | TGTGCCAGCAGCTCCACCCCGGTAACCTCCTACGAGCAGTACTTC | CASSSTPVTSYEQYF
NA | NA | TRBJ2-2 | TRBV3-1/TRBV3-2 | 13 | TGTGCCAGCAGCCAAGATCTCACCGGGGAGCTGTTTTTT | CASSQDLTGELFF
NA | once | TRBJ1-4 | TRBV7-2 | 15 | TGTGCCAGCAGCCCGGGGCGGGGGTTCGATGAAAAACTGTTTTTT | CASSPGRGFDEKLFF
NA | NA | TRBJ2-7 | TRBV4-2 | 15 | TGTGCCAGCAGCCAAGATCGTGGACCCAACTACGAGCAGTACTTC | CASSQDRGPNYEQYF
NA | NA | TRBJ1-1 | TRBV4-2 | 18 | TGTGCCAGCAGCCAAGTCGGGCTCCGGGCAGGGAGCAACACTGAAGCTTTCTTT | CASSQVGLRAGSNTEAFF
NA | NA | TRBJ1-5 | TRBV6-2/TRBV6-3 | 16 | TGTGCCAGCAGCCGACTAACACAGGGTGGGGATCAGCCCCAGCATTTT | CASSRLTQGGDQPQHF
NA | NA | TRBJ2-5 | TRBV13 | 13 | TGTGCCAGCAGCTTAGACAGAGAAGAGACCCAGTACTTC | CASSLDREETQYF
TRBD2 | NA | TRBJ2-1 | TRBV4-2 | 17 | TGTGCCAGCAGCCAAGGCCAAGCGGGAGCCCTCTACAATGAGCAGTTCTTC | CASSQGQAGALYNEQFF
NA | NA | TRBJ1-6 | TRBV10-3 | 14 | TGTGCCACCAACCCGGGCCCCGGGGTTTCACCCCTCCACTTT | CATNPGPGVSPLHF
NA | NA | TRBJ1-2 | TRBV30 | 12 | TGTGCCTGGAGTTACGGAGCCTATGGCTACACCTTC | CAWSYGAYGYTF
NA | NA | TRBJ2-3 | TRBV10-1 | 14 | TGCGCCAGCAGTGAACTGGCGTACACAGATACGCAGTATTTT | CASSELAYTDTQYF
TRBD2 | once | TRBJ2-2 | TRBV29-1 | 12 | TGCAGCGTTTCAGGGAGGGCCGGGGAGCTGTTTTTT | CSVSGRAGELFF
NA | NA | TRBJ1-2 | TRBV20-1 | 13 | TGCAGTGCCAGTGGGACGGTTAACTATGGCTACACCTTC | CSASGTVNYGYTF
TRBD1 | few | TRBJ2-2 | TRBV10-3 | 13 | TGTGCCACTCGACAGGGGGAGACCGGGGAGCTGTTTTTT | CATRQGETGELFF
NA | once | TRBJ1-2 | TRBV20-1 | 11 | TGCAGTGTCCAGAGGCCCCAAGGCTACACCTTC | CSVQRPQGYTF
NA | NA | TRBJ2-1 | TRBV18 | 15 | TGTGCCAGCTCAACCCTCCCTAAGGTTAGCCTTGAGCAGTTCTTC | CASSTLPKVSLEQFF
TRBD1 | NA | TRBJ1-2 | TRBV7-6 | 16 | TGTGCCAGCAGCCGGCGCCCGGGACAGGCTAACTATGGCTACACCTTC | CASSRRPGQANYGYTF
TRBD2 | NA | TRBJ2-3 | TRBV5-1 | 18 | TGCGCCAGCAGCTTGGCCGGTGCGTTAGCGGGGGGGCCAGATACGCAGTATTTT | CASSLAGALAGGPDTQYF
NA | NA | TRBJ1-6 | TRBV4-1 | 20 | TGCGCCAGCAGCCAAGATGAGGGCGAATTCAGGAGGGCCTATAATTCACCCCTCCACTTT | CASSQDEGEFRRAYNSPLHF
NA | once | TRBJ2-1 | TRBV13 | 15 | TGTGCCAGCAGCTTAGGAGGTTTCCTTTACAATGAGCAGTTCTTC | CASSLGGFLYNEQFF
NA | NA | TRBJ1-5 | TRBV4-3 | 13 | TGCGCCAGCAGCCAAGGGAGTAATCAGCCCCAGCATTTT | CASSQGSNQPQHF
NA | NA | TRBJ1-5 | TRBV19 | 13 | TGTGCCAGTAGCGAAAACTACAATCAGCCCCAGCATTTT | CASSENYNQPQHF
NA | NA | TRBJ2-2 | TRBV6-2/TRBV6-3 | 15 | TGTGCCAGCAGTTACAACGTAGTGTGGACCGGGGAGCTGTTTTTT | CASSYNVVWTGELFF
TRBD1 | many | TRBJ2-2 | TRBV14 | 17 | TGTGCCAGCAGCCCTCGACAGGGAACAAACCTCCCCGGGGAGCTGTTTTTT | CASSPRQGTNLPGELFF
NA | NA | TRBJ2-2 | TRBV2 | 14 | TGTGCCAGCAGTGAAGCGCGGGGAACCGGGGAGCTGTTTTTT | CASSEARGTGELFF
NA | NA | TRBJ1-5 | TRBV6-5 | 13 | TGTGCCAGCACCTCCGGGCCCAATCAGCCCCAGCATTTT | CASTSGPNQPQHF
TRBD2 | NA | TRBJ2-5 | TRBV6-6 | 14 | TGTGCCAGCATAAAACTAGCGGGAGGAGAGACCCAGTACTTC | CASIKLAGGETQYF
NA | NA | TRBJ1-1 | TRBV20-1 | 12 | TGCAGTGCTGGTGGCTGGAACACTGAAGCTTTCTTT | CSAGGWNTEAFF
TRBD1 | NA | TRBJ1-2 | TRBV6-5 | 13 | TGTGCCAGCGCAAGAACAGGGGGCCTTGGCTACACCTTC | CASARTGGLGYTF
TRBD1 | NA | TRBJ2-7 | TRBV28 | 14 | TGTGCCAGCAGTCCGACAGGGGGCGCGGGGGAGCAGTACTTC | CASSPTGGAGEQYF
NA | NA | TRBJ2-1 | TRBV6-5 | 13 | TGTGCCAGCAGCCATATGACAGAAAGTGAGCAGTTCTTC | CASSHMTESEQFF
NA | NA | TRBJ1-2 | TRBV29-1 | 13 | TGCAGCGTTGGACAGGCCACTAACTATGGCTACACCTTC | CSVGQATNYGYTF
TRBD1 | NA | TRBJ1-2 | TRBV4-2 | 13 | TGTGCCAGCAGCCAGTGGACAGGGGAGCGCTACACCTTC | CASSQWTGERYTF
NA | NA | TRBJ2-5 | TRBV24-1 | 11 | TGTGCCACCAAAGGGGGGGAGACCCAGTACTTC | CATKGGETQYF
NA | NA | TRBJ2-1 | TRBV6-5 | 14 | TGTGCCAGCAAGGGGGACCGGTTCTACAATGAGCAGTTCTTC | CASKGDRFYNEQFF
NA | NA | TRBJ1-1 | TRBV28 | 12 | TGTGCCAGCGACAGTGTGAACACTGAAGCTTTCTTT | CASDSVNTEAFF
NA | NA | TRBJ2-1 | TRBV4-3 | 15 | TGCGCCAGCAGCCAAGATGACCATCTAAGCAATGAGCAGTTCTTC | CASSQDDHLSNEQFF
NA | NA | TRBJ1-5 | TRBV4-1 | 13 | TGCGCCAGCAGCCAAACCCAGGGACAGCCCCAGCATTTT | CASSQTQGQPQHF
NA | once | TRBJ2-3 | TRBV21-1 | 18 | TGTGCCAGCAGCAAAGGGACTAGCGGGAGGCCCCGTCGGGATACGCAGTATTTT | CASSKGTSGRPRRDTQYF
NA | NA | TRBJ1-1 | TRBV6-1 | 11 | TGTGCCAGCAGTGAGAACACTGAAGCTTTCTTT | CASSENTEAFF